This is a list of T cell receptor beta chains from one sample in a study of cytomegalovirus exposure and HLA in healthy donors. Libraries were prepared by immunoSEQ multiplex PCR; TCRdb keeps only in-frame clonotypes and omits some of them. The repertoire includes about 180,000 clones, roughly 75% of them detected once, and approximately 2.1% sits in the top ten. The sequencing input was PBMCs. The receptors shown here come from a woman in her twenties or thirties in good health and CMV-seronegative. The CDR3 runs from the conserved cysteine through the conserved F or W. The D gene is left open where the match is weak. Clone sizes are given selectively: once, few, many, or a class where the clone is expanded.

d_call | j_call | clone_size | v_call | cdr3_nt | cdr3_aa
- | TRBJ2-4 | - | TRBV7-2 | TGTGCCAGCAGCTTAGGATCCTCGTCGGGGATCGCCAAAAACATTCAGTACTTC | CASSLGSSSGIAKNIQYF
- | TRBJ2-1 | - | TRBV19 | TGTGCCACCCGGACAGCTATATACAATGAGCAGTTCTTC | CATRTAIYNEQFF
- | TRBJ1-2 | - | TRBV5-8 | TGTGCCAGCAGCCGCGATGCAGGAGGCGGCTACACCTTC | CASSRDAGGGYTF
- | TRBJ1-1 | - | TRBV11-2 | TGTGCCAGCAGCTTAGAATTGGGCGCCTTCGAAGCTTTCTTT | CASSLELGAFEAFF
TRBD1 | TRBJ2-2 | - | TRBV10-3 | TGTGCCATCAGTGTACAGGGGGGCACCGGGGAGCTGTTTTTT | CAISVQGGTGELFF
- | TRBJ2-3 | few | TRBV30 | TGTGCCTGGAGTGTAGGGTGGACTAGCACAGATACGCAGTATTTT | CAWSVGWTSTDTQYF
- | TRBJ2-6 | - | TRBV13 | TGTGCCAGCAGTTTCACAGGGTCCGGGGCCAACGTCCTGACTTTC | CASSFTGSGANVLTF
TRBD1 | TRBJ2-3 | - | TRBV4-3 | TGCGCCAGCAGCGAAGGTCGACAGGGAATGAATACGCAGTATTTT | CASSEGRQGMNTQYF
- | TRBJ2-7 | - | TRBV19 | TGTGCCAGTAGTATAGTCGGCGGGACCTACGAGCAGTACTTC | CASSIVGGTYEQYF
TRBD2 | TRBJ2-3 | - | TRBV27 | TGTGCCAGCACCAAACTAGCGGGGGGTTCAGATACGCAGTATTTT | CASTKLAGGSDTQYF
TRBD1 | TRBJ1-1 | - | TRBV9 | TGTGCCAGCAGCGTAGCTAGTCAGGGGGCGAACACTGAAGCTTTCTTT | CASSVASQGANTEAFF
- | TRBJ1-6 | - | TRBV27 | TGTGCCAGCAGTTCGACAGCGAGACAGAATTCACCCCTCCACTTT | CASSSTARQNSPLHF
TRBD1 | TRBJ1-2 | - | TRBV6-5 | TGTGCCAGCAGTGAGGACAGGGTAATCTATGGCTACACCTTC | CASSEDRVIYGYTF
TRBD2 | TRBJ2-3 | - | TRBV9 | TGTGCCAGCAGCGTAGTCCCTAGCGGGGTCAGCACAGATACGCAGTATTTT | CASSVVPSGVSTDTQYF
TRBD1 | TRBJ1-5 | - | TRBV28 | TGTGCCAGCAGTTTATTGAGCCGGGGACAGGGCTCGGGCAATCAGCCCCAGCATTTT | CASSLLSRGQGSGNQPQHF
- | TRBJ1-1 | - | TRBV6-5 | TGTGCCAGCAGGACAGAAGGTTGGGTAGCTTTCTTT | CASRTEGWVAFF
TRBD2 | TRBJ2-3 | - | TRBV2 | TGTGCCAGCAGTGCCGCACTAGCGGGGGGCACAGATACGCAGTATTTT | CASSAALAGGTDTQYF
TRBD1 | TRBJ1-4 | - | TRBV7-3 | TGTGCCAGCAGCCTCGCAGGGGGCGCTAATGAAAAACTGTTTTTT | CASSLAGGANEKLFF
TRBD1 | TRBJ1-5 | - | TRBV7-2 | TGTGCCAGCAGCTTAGAGGGGGCCAATCAGCCCCAGCATTTT | CASSLEGANQPQHF
- | TRBJ1-2 | few | TRBV30 | TGTGCCTGGAGCGATCTCGCACAGGAACCTAACTATGGCTACACCTTC | CAWSDLAQEPNYGYTF
TRBD1 | TRBJ1-1 | - | TRBV5-6 | TGTGCCAGCAAGAGACTGGAACAGGGGGTGAACACTGAAGCTTTCTTT | CASKRLEQGVNTEAFF
TRBD1 | TRBJ2-7 | - | TRBV19 | TGTGCCAGTAGTATTGGCTTCTGGGCAGGGGGTTTCCTCGACGAGCAGTACTTC | CASSIGFWAGGFLDEQYF
- | TRBJ1-1 | - | TRBV7-2 | TGTGCCAGCACTCGCTGGGGGCTATCGGAGGACACTGAAGCTTTCTTT | CASTRWGLSEDTEAFF
- | TRBJ2-5 | - | TRBV5-1 | TGCGCCAGCATCCTCGAAGAGACCCAGTACTTC | CASILEETQYF
TRBD1 | TRBJ2-5 | - | TRBV5-1 | TGCGCCAGCAGCCGGACAGGGAGGGAGACCCAGTACTTC | CASSRTGRETQYF
TRBD2 | TRBJ2-5 | once | TRBV29-1 | TGCAGCGTCGAGATTCTAGCGGGGGGGCCCGAGACCCAGTACTTC | CSVEILAGGPETQYF
- | TRBJ2-7 | once | TRBV5-1 | TGCGCCAGCAGCTTTGAGGTTTCCTACGAGCAGTACTTC | CASSFEVSYEQYF
- | TRBJ1-5 | - | TRBV19 | TGTGCCAGTAGGCATAGGGCTACAGGGCCCGCGTTCAATCAGCCCCAGCATTTT | CASRHRATGPAFNQPQHF
- | TRBJ2-7 | few | TRBV6-5 | TGTGCCAGCAGGGTTGGAGGCCCGACCTACGAGCAGTACTTC | CASRVGGPTYEQYF
- | TRBJ2-1 | - | TRBV19 | TGTGCCAGTAGTCCCCTTGGGGGGGCCAACAATGAGCAGTTCTTC | CASSPLGGANNEQFF
TRBD2 | TRBJ2-1 | - | TRBV13 | TGTGCCAGCAGCTCAACTAGCGGGGGGGACAATGAGCAGTTCTTC | CASSSTSGGDNEQFF
TRBD1 | TRBJ1-1 | - | TRBV6-6 | TGTGCCAGCAGTGCCCTGGGACAGTTGAACACTGAAGCTTTCTTT | CASSALGQLNTEAFF
TRBD1 | TRBJ2-7 | - | TRBV7-6 | TGTGCCAGCAGCTCGTGGACAGGGTTGGGAGAGGATGAGCAGTACTTC | CASSSWTGLGEDEQYF
TRBD1 | TRBJ2-5 | - | TRBV18 | TGTGCCAGCTCGCCCGGGACAGGGTCGCGAGAGACCCAGTACTTC | CASSPGTGSRETQYF
- | TRBJ2-7 | - | TRBV21-1 | TGTGCCAGCAAGGGGGAAGGGAATTATGACTACGAGCAGTACTTC | CASKGEGNYDYEQYF
- | TRBJ1-5 | - | TRBV29-1 | TGCAGCGTTTTAACAGGCAATCAGCCCCAGCATTTT | CSVLTGNQPQHF
TRBD1 | TRBJ2-5 | - | TRBV6-5 | TGTGCCAGCAGTTACGGGACAGGGGAAGAGACCCAGTACTTC | CASSYGTGEETQYF
TRBD1 | TRBJ1-6 | once | TRBV30 | TGTGCCTGGATGGGACAGGGCGGGTCACCCCTCCACTTT | CAWMGQGGSPLHF
TRBD2 | TRBJ2-5 | - | TRBV7-6 | TGTGCCAGCAGCTTAGGAGGGACTAGCTTTCAAGAGACCCAGTACTTC | CASSLGGTSFQETQYF
TRBD1 | TRBJ2-7 | - | TRBV19 | TGTGCCAGCGGACAGGGTGGGTCCTACGAGCAGTACTTC | CASGQGGSYEQYF
TRBD1 | TRBJ2-3 | - | TRBV7-9 | TGTGCCAGCACCGCTGGGACAGGGAACACAGATACGCAGTATTTT | CASTAGTGNTDTQYF
- | TRBJ1-1 | few | TRBV7-9 | TGTGCCAGCAGCGACAGACCAATGAACACTGAAGCTTTCTTT | CASSDRPMNTEAFF
- | TRBJ1-1 | - | TRBV6-5 | TGTGCCAGCAGTTTCCCTGGCAGTCTGAACACTGAAGCTTTCTTT | CASSFPGSLNTEAFF
- | TRBJ2-1 | few | TRBV5-5 | TGTGCCAGCAGCTTGGTCCCCGGGACAACTAACAATGAGCAGTTCTTC | CASSLVPGTTNNEQFF
TRBD1 | TRBJ1-6 | - | TRBV5-6 | TGTGCCAGCAGCTTGGACAGGGGGATTTCACCCCTCCACTTT | CASSLDRGISPLHF
TRBD1 | TRBJ1-3 | - | TRBV7-9 | TGTGCCAGCAGCCCGAGACAGGGTTCGGGAAACACCATATATTTT | CASSPRQGSGNTIYF
- | TRBJ1-2 | few | TRBV7-9 | TGTGCCAGCAGCTTAGAGACAGCTAACTATGGCTACACCTTC | CASSLETANYGYTF
- | TRBJ1-1 | - | TRBV5-1 | TGCGCCAGCAGCCTGGGAGGCACCGGCACTGAAGCTTTCTTT | CASSLGGTGTEAFF
- | TRBJ2-3 | - | TRBV7-2 | TGTGCCAGCAGCTTATTTCGCGGGGGCACAGATACGCAGTATTTT | CASSLFRGGTDTQYF